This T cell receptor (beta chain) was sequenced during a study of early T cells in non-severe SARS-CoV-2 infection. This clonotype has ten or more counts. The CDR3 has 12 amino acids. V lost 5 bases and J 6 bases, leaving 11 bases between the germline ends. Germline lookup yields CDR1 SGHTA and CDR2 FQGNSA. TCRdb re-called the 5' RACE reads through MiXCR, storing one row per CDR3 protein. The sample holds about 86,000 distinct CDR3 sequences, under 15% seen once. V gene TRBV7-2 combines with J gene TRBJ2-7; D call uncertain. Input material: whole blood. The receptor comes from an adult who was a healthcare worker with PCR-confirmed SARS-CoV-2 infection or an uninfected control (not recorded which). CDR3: CASSTYLREQYF. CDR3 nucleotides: TGTGCCAGCAGCACATATCTGCGCGAGCAGTACTTC.